A selection of T cell receptor beta chains follows, all from one sample in a study of cytomegalovirus exposure and HLA in healthy donors. Data came from immunoSEQ multiplex PCR; TCRdb stores just in-frame clones and leaves some out. This table holds approximately 190,000 clones, roughly 80% found once. The sequenced sample was PBMCs. These receptors all stem from a man in his forties in good health and CMV-seropositive. Each CDR3 is given with its conserved first and last residue. Fields, in order: V gene, clone size, J gene, D gene, CDR3 DNA, CDR3 protein. The D gene is left open where the match is weak. Clone size is not always given. Where it is, it says once, few, many or a class for expanded clones.

V gene: TRBV28; clone size: NA; J gene: TRBJ1-5; D gene: NA; CDR3 DNA: TGTGCCAGCCGTACCCCTACAGCAAGCAATCAGCCCCAGCATTTT; CDR3 protein: CASRTPTASNQPQHF
V gene: TRBV9; clone size: NA; J gene: TRBJ1-5; D gene: TRBD1; CDR3 DNA: TGTGCCAGCAGCGTAGGTGACAGGGATCAGCCCCAGCATTTT; CDR3 protein: CASSVGDRDQPQHF
V gene: TRBV11-2; clone size: NA; J gene: TRBJ2-5; D gene: TRBD2; CDR3 DNA: TGTGCCAGCAGCCCCGGGACTAGCGGGGCGGGGGCGACCCAGTACTTC; CDR3 protein: CASSPGTSGAGATQYF
V gene: TRBV19; clone size: NA; J gene: TRBJ1-1; D gene: NA; CDR3 DNA: TGTGCCAGTAGTTTGGCGTGGTCGGGGGACACTGAAGCTTTCTTT; CDR3 protein: CASSLAWSGDTEAFF
V gene: TRBV7-8; clone size: NA; J gene: TRBJ2-7; D gene: TRBD1; CDR3 DNA: TGTGCCAGCAGCTCCGCCGGGACAGGGAGGGACGAGCAGTACTTC; CDR3 protein: CASSSAGTGRDEQYF
V gene: TRBV11-2; clone size: NA; J gene: TRBJ2-7; D gene: NA; CDR3 DNA: TGTGCCAGCAGCTTACAGGCCAGGGACTTACCCGCCTACGAGCAGTACTTC; CDR3 protein: CASSLQARDLPAYEQYF
V gene: TRBV7-3; clone size: NA; J gene: TRBJ2-5; D gene: NA; CDR3 DNA: TGTGCCAGCAGCTTAGGGGACAAGGCGGAGACCCAGTACTTC; CDR3 protein: CASSLGDKAETQYF
V gene: TRBV6-1; clone size: NA; J gene: TRBJ2-7; D gene: NA; CDR3 DNA: TGTGCCAGCAGTGAGATGTTCGGACAAGGGGCCTACGAGCAGTACTTC; CDR3 protein: CASSEMFGQGAYEQYF
V gene: TRBV19; clone size: NA; J gene: TRBJ2-5; D gene: TRBD1; CDR3 DNA: TGTGCCAGTAGTTCTGGGACAGGGTGGACCCAGTACTTC; CDR3 protein: CASSSGTGWTQYF
V gene: TRBV28; clone size: NA; J gene: TRBJ2-4; D gene: TRBD2; CDR3 DNA: TGTGCCAGTCGACAAAGGGTGAGCGGGGGCGCCGTACTAGCCAAAAACATTCAGTACTTC; CDR3 protein: CASRQRVSGGAVLAKNIQYF
V gene: TRBV28; clone size: few; J gene: TRBJ1-2; D gene: NA; CDR3 DNA: TGTGCCAGCAGTTTACCCGAAACAGGGACTGGCTACACCTTC; CDR3 protein: CASSLPETGTGYTF
V gene: TRBV10-3; clone size: NA; J gene: TRBJ2-7; D gene: TRBD1; CDR3 DNA: TGTGCCATCAGTGATGGGGACAGAGGCTCCTACGAGCAGTACTTC; CDR3 protein: CAISDGDRGSYEQYF
V gene: TRBV9; clone size: NA; J gene: TRBJ2-3; D gene: TRBD2; CDR3 DNA: TGTGCCAGCAGCGTAGATCCCCCGGGGGGGCTGCTCACAGATACGCAGTATTTT; CDR3 protein: CASSVDPPGGLLTDTQYF
V gene: TRBV28; clone size: NA; J gene: TRBJ2-2; D gene: NA; CDR3 DNA: TGTGCCAGCAGTCCACGAGAGAACACCGGGGAGCTGTTTTTT; CDR3 protein: CASSPRENTGELFF
V gene: TRBV28; clone size: NA; J gene: TRBJ1-2; D gene: NA; CDR3 DNA: TGTGCCAGCAACTACCAAGCTATCTATGGCTACACCTTC; CDR3 protein: CASNYQAIYGYTF
V gene: TRBV5-1; clone size: NA; J gene: TRBJ2-7; D gene: TRBD1; CDR3 DNA: TGCGCCAGCAGCCTAAGGACAGGACCCTACGAGCAGTACTTC; CDR3 protein: CASSLRTGPYEQYF
V gene: TRBV5-3; clone size: NA; J gene: TRBJ2-5; D gene: TRBD1; CDR3 DNA: TGTGCCAGAAGATCTAACAGGGGGAGGCGAGAGACCCAGTACTTC; CDR3 protein: CARRSNRGRRETQYF
V gene: TRBV27; clone size: NA; J gene: TRBJ2-7; D gene: NA; CDR3 DNA: TGTGCCAGCAGTTTTCGCCGGTACCCCTACGAGCAGTACTTC; CDR3 protein: CASSFRRYPYEQYF
V gene: TRBV4-3; clone size: NA; J gene: TRBJ2-1; D gene: TRBD1; CDR3 DNA: TGCGCCAGCAGCCAGGTACAGGGGGCTAGGGTCAATGAGCAGTTCTTC; CDR3 protein: CASSQVQGARVNEQFF
V gene: TRBV7-2; clone size: NA; J gene: TRBJ1-3; D gene: NA; CDR3 DNA: TGTGCCAGCAGCTTCCCTCTTAACTCTGGAAACACCATATATTTT; CDR3 protein: CASSFPLNSGNTIYF
V gene: TRBV5-1; clone size: NA; J gene: TRBJ1-4; D gene: NA; CDR3 DNA: TGCGCCAGCAGCCAACCCGAGACAGCTACCTCCGAAAAACTGTTTTTT; CDR3 protein: CASSQPETATSEKLFF
V gene: TRBV27; clone size: NA; J gene: TRBJ1-2; D gene: NA; CDR3 DNA: TGTGCCAGCAGTTTATCGGGGGAGGGAAACTATGGCTACACCTTC; CDR3 protein: CASSLSGEGNYGYTF
V gene: TRBV7-7; clone size: NA; J gene: TRBJ2-5; D gene: TRBD2; CDR3 DNA: TGTGCTAGCAGCTTAGCGGGGGGGCCTGAGACCCAGTACTTC; CDR3 protein: CASSLAGGPETQYF
V gene: TRBV7-3; clone size: few; J gene: TRBJ2-1; D gene: TRBD2; CDR3 DNA: TGTGCCAGCAGCCCCAGCGGGGGGGCTTACAATGAGCAGTTCTTC; CDR3 protein: CASSPSGGAYNEQFF
V gene: TRBV27; clone size: few; J gene: TRBJ1-6; D gene: NA; CDR3 DNA: TGTGCCAGCAGTCTTGGGGGCAGCTTGAATTCACCCCTCCACTTT; CDR3 protein: CASSLGGSLNSPLHF
V gene: TRBV6-5; clone size: NA; J gene: TRBJ2-1; D gene: NA; CDR3 DNA: TGTGCCAGCAGCATTCGGACACACTACAATGAGCAGTTCTTC; CDR3 protein: CASSIRTHYNEQFF
V gene: TRBV4-3; clone size: NA; J gene: TRBJ2-1; D gene: TRBD2; CDR3 DNA: TGCGCCAGCAGCCAAGTCGGCGGGGGGCTTAACAATGAGCAGTTCTTC; CDR3 protein: CASSQVGGGLNNEQFF
V gene: TRBV5-6; clone size: NA; J gene: TRBJ1-5; D gene: NA; CDR3 DNA: TGTGCCAGCAGCTTGGCCTTGGGAGGCACCCAGCATTTT; CDR3 protein: CASSLALGGTQHF
V gene: TRBV27; clone size: NA; J gene: TRBJ2-7; D gene: TRBD1; CDR3 DNA: TGTGCCAGCAGTCCATGGGCGGGACAGGGGATTATGGGGCAGTACTTC; CDR3 protein: CASSPWAGQGIMGQYF
V gene: TRBV28; clone size: NA; J gene: TRBJ2-1; D gene: NA; CDR3 DNA: TGTGCCAGCAGCCTCCAGGGCGTAAAGCAGTTCTTC; CDR3 protein: CASSLQGVKQFF
V gene: TRBV7-2; clone size: once; J gene: TRBJ2-3; D gene: NA; CDR3 DNA: TGTGCCAGCAGCTTGTTGGCGGGGAGCACAGATACGCAGTATTTT; CDR3 protein: CASSLLAGSTDTQYF
V gene: TRBV7-3; clone size: NA; J gene: TRBJ1-4; D gene: TRBD1; CDR3 DNA: TGTGCCAGCAGCTTGGGACAGACACTTAAAAAACTGTTTTTT; CDR3 protein: CASSLGQTLKKLFF
V gene: TRBV7-9; clone size: NA; J gene: TRBJ1-2; D gene: TRBD1; CDR3 DNA: TGTGCCAGCAGGGCACGGACAGGAACTAACTATGGCTACACCTTC; CDR3 protein: CASRARTGTNYGYTF
V gene: TRBV18; clone size: NA; J gene: TRBJ2-5; D gene: TRBD2; CDR3 DNA: TGTGCCAGCTCAGGCGAACTAGCGGGGGGGCTTTCGGAGACCCAGTACTTC; CDR3 protein: CASSGELAGGLSETQYF
V gene: TRBV7-9; clone size: few; J gene: TRBJ2-5; D gene: NA; CDR3 DNA: TGTGCCAGCAGCCTCTGGGGTCAGGGACAAGAGACCCAGTACTTC; CDR3 protein: CASSLWGQGQETQYF
V gene: TRBV5-4; clone size: once; J gene: TRBJ2-2; D gene: NA; CDR3 DNA: TGTGCCAGCAGCTTCAGGGGTAGCACCGGGGAGCTGTTTTTT; CDR3 protein: CASSFRGSTGELFF
V gene: TRBV6-6; clone size: NA; J gene: TRBJ2-5; D gene: TRBD1; CDR3 DNA: TGTGCCAGCAGTAAAGACAGGGGAGAGACCCAGTACTTC; CDR3 protein: CASSKDRGETQYF
V gene: TRBV5-1; clone size: once; J gene: TRBJ2-6; D gene: NA; CDR3 DNA: TGCGCCAGCAGCGCGGACGGACACTCTGGGGCCAACGTCCTGACTTTC; CDR3 protein: CASSADGHSGANVLTF
V gene: TRBV4-1; clone size: NA; J gene: TRBJ1-3; D gene: NA; CDR3 DNA: TGCGCCAGCAGCCAAGGTCCCAGATCCTCCGGAAACACCATATATTTT; CDR3 protein: CASSQGPRSSGNTIYF
V gene: TRBV9; clone size: once; J gene: TRBJ2-2; D gene: TRBD2; CDR3 DNA: TGTGCCAGCAGCGGACTAGCAGCGACCGGGGAGCTGTTTTTT; CDR3 protein: CASSGLAATGELFF
V gene: TRBV13; clone size: NA; J gene: TRBJ2-7; D gene: TRBD2; CDR3 DNA: TGTGCCAGCAGCTTCGGAAGCGGGGCCTCCTACGAGCAGTACTTC; CDR3 protein: CASSFGSGASYEQYF
V gene: TRBV14; clone size: NA; J gene: TRBJ1-2; D gene: NA; CDR3 DNA: TGTGCCAGCAGCCAAGTAGAAACGCGCGGCTACACCTTC; CDR3 protein: CASSQVETRGYTF
V gene: TRBV5-6; clone size: NA; J gene: TRBJ1-6; D gene: TRBD1; CDR3 DNA: TGTGCCAGCAGCCCTGTTGGGACAGGGGCTGTTTCACCCCTCCACTTT; CDR3 protein: CASSPVGTGAVSPLHF
V gene: TRBV12-5; clone size: NA; J gene: TRBJ2-7; D gene: NA; CDR3 DNA: TGTGCTAGTGGTCCCCACTCCCCCCCCTACGAGCAGTACTTC; CDR3 protein: CASGPHSPPYEQYF
V gene: TRBV11-2; clone size: NA; J gene: TRBJ2-5; D gene: NA; CDR3 DNA: TGTGCCAGCAGCCGCCCCCAGGGGAGGGTGGAGACCCAGTACTTC; CDR3 protein: CASSRPQGRVETQYF
V gene: TRBV15; clone size: NA; J gene: TRBJ2-2; D gene: TRBD1; CDR3 DNA: TGTGCCACCAGCAGAAAACAGGGGGAGACCGGGGAGCTGTTTTTT; CDR3 protein: CATSRKQGETGELFF
V gene: TRBV6-4; clone size: NA; J gene: TRBJ2-3; D gene: TRBD1; CDR3 DNA: TGTGCCAGCAGTGCGGGGACAGGGCCCACAGATACGCAGTATTTT; CDR3 protein: CASSAGTGPTDTQYF
V gene: TRBV19; clone size: NA; J gene: TRBJ2-1; D gene: TRBD1; CDR3 DNA: TGTGCCAGTAGCGCTTACAGGGGGCTTAACAATGAGCAGTTCTTC; CDR3 protein: CASSAYRGLNNEQFF
V gene: TRBV5-4; clone size: NA; J gene: TRBJ1-1; D gene: NA; CDR3 DNA: TGTGCCAGCAGCTTGGCTAGGGAGTACACTGAAGCTTTCTTT; CDR3 protein: CASSLAREYTEAFF